This T cell receptor beta chain was sequenced for a study of cytomegalovirus exposure and HLA in healthy donors. Across the study: The roughly 120 validation repertoires were reported in a later analysis to have been generated on the same platform as the approximately 700 first-cohort repertoires.

The donors were in the roughly 130-subject validation cohort; that cohort was separate from the roughly 700-subject first cohort. Measured with immunoSEQ multiplex PCR; TCRdb has only the in-frame clones, and not every one. The sample carries about 120,000 clones, roughly 87% recorded once. After removal of 10 bases from V and 3 bases from J, the junction contained 8 bases not matched to a gene. This CDR3 is built from 13 residues. Germline assignment: CDR1 MNHEY and CDR2 SVGAGI. This clone was counted once. The source material was PBMCs. The origin of this receptor is a young woman in good health and CMV-seronegative. The rearrangement uses TRBV6-5 and TRBJ1-2; 7 bases fit TRBD1. The CDR3: CATNDRDDYGYTF. In DNA, the CDR3 is TGTGCCACCAACGACAGGGATGACTATGGCTACACCTTC.